This T cell receptor beta chain was found in a study of beta chain features in type 1 diabetes. The overall study: Sorted cells examined across all samples numbered some 98 million.

Every bit of the isolated RNA underwent reverse transcription, so sequencing read expressed TCRB transcripts. Profiling relied on immunoSEQ multiplex PCR, and the TCRdb table lists in-frame clones only, not all of them. Here the sample spans about 340,000 clones, roughly 8% being singletons. CDR1 SGHTA and CDR2 FQGNSA come from the germline V gene. V was shortened by 0 bases and J by 1 base, with 12 bases between the two germline ends. This CDR3 has 16 residues. General study findings and limits: Patients' naive, central memory and Treg TCRB repertoires seemed closer to one another than those of healthy donors. For Type 1 diabetes patients, all four CD4+ subsets carried TCRB CDR3s that were moderately but significantly shorter.

Sorted CD4+ subsets: naive, central memory, regulatory, stem cell-like memory (CD45RO/CCR7/CD25/CD127/CD95/CD27 panel). Note on this clone: The antigen remains unidentified.

The rearrangement joins TRBV7-2 to TRBJ1-2, with a tentative D call TRBD1 (5 bases). Sequenced: central memory CD4+ T cells from blood. The clonotype originates from a woman between 18 and 29 years old in good health. Written as DNA, the CDR3 is TGTGCCAGCAGCTTAGCGCTCGGGACGGGTAACTATGGCTACACCTTC. Its translation: CASSLALGTGNYGYTF.